These 20 T cell receptor beta chains were all obtained from the same sample, sequenced in a study of T-cell memory formation after mild COVID-19. TCRdb ran MiXCR on the 5' RACE reads and lists one entry per CDR3 protein. The sample has hundreds of thousands of distinct CDR3 sequences, 20% seen once; the top ten hold under 15%. Sequenced: PBMCs or a T cell subset sorted from them (not recorded which). Receptors were obtained from an adult woman who had mild COVID-19 (a few samples of this study predate the infection). Cell type and time point are not known.

This clonotype showed up just a few times. This rearrangement joins TRBV3-1 to TRBJ2-3, with 7 positions matching TRBD2. CDR1 and CDR2 from the germline V gene are LGHDT and YNNKEL (reference sequence). CDR3 length equals 15 residues. V gave up 3 bases and J gave up 1 base; unmatched junction bases: 4. The CDR3 nucleotides read TGTGCCAGCAGCCAGGGCGGGAGAGGCACAGATACGCAGTATTTT. This sequence encodes CASSQGGRGTDTQYF.

The table lists this clonotype with a few counts. The rearrangement uses TRBV6-1 and TRBJ1-4, with 7 bases identical to TRBD1. V trimming: 6 bases; J trimming: 5 bases; junction bases outside the gene matches: 9. This CDR3 is built from 15 residues. The germline CDR1 and CDR2 sequences are MNHNS and SASEGT. CDR3: CASRSDREGNEKLFF. The CDR3 bases are TGTGCCAGCAGATCTGACAGGGAGGGAAATGAAAAACTGTTTTTT.

The chain combines TRBV3-1 with TRBJ1-5, with unresolved D. This CDR3 spans 14 amino acids. In germline, CDR1 is LGHDT, CDR2 YNNKEL (reference sequence). V gave up 3 bases and J gave up 9 bases, with 15 bases separating them. CDR3 amino acids: CASSQSPVVWPQHF. In DNA form, the CDR3 reads TGTGCCAGCAGCCAGTCCCCCGTAGTGTGGCCCCAGCATTTT. The variable domain in full, with the rest retrieved from reference TRBV3-1 and TRBJ1-5, is DTAVSQTPKYLVTQMGNDKSIKCEQNLGHDTMYWYKQDSKKFLKIMFSYNNKELIINETVPNRFSPKSPDKAHLNLHINSLELGDSAVYFCASSQSPVVWPQHFGDGTRLSIL.

This clonotype has just a few counts. The chain joins TRBV29-1 to TRBJ2-5; D gene uncertain. This CDR3 is built from 14 residues. Trimming cost V 6 bases and J 1 base, with 15 bases left between them. Germline CDR1 SQVTM, CDR2 ANQGSEA. The CDR3 reads CSVESRLGQETQYF. The CDR3 region has the DNA TGCAGCGTCGAGAGCCGACTTGGCCAAGAGACCCAGTACTTC.

This sequence joins TRBV27 and TRBJ2-7; 12 nucleotides line up with TRBD1. The CDR3 is made up of 16 amino acids. Germline V gives CDR1 MNHEY, CDR2 SMNVEV (reference sequence). The V segment lost 10 bases and the J segment 5 bases; nucleotides outside the gene matches: 15. The chain's CDR3 is CATHKPGQGAMNEQYF. CDR3 nucleotide sequence: TGTGCCACCCACAAACCGGGACAGGGGGCAATGAACGAGCAGTACTTC.

This rearrangement joins TRBV7-6 to TRBJ2-1; TRBD1 is a possible D gene (5 bases). The CDR3 spans 12 residues. The germline CDR1 and CDR2 sequences are SGHVS and FNYEAQ. Trimming cost V 5 bases and J 7 bases, with 9 bases left between them. The CDR3 nucleotides are TGTGCCAGCAGCCATAAGGGGAATGAGCAGTTCTTC. Translation gives CASSHKGNEQFF.

This clonotype was counted between two and nine times. The rearrangement links TRBV6-5 to TRBJ2-1; 12 positions match TRBD2. The CDR3 totals 16 residues. Losses at the gene ends were 0 bases for V and 7 bases for J; bases not matched to a gene: 4. Per germline, CDR1 MNHEY and CDR2 SVGAGI. The CDR3 spells CASSYSLAGGPNEQFF. CDR3 coding DNA: TGTGCCAGCAGTTACTCTCTAGCGGGGGGGCCTAATGAGCAGTTCTTC.

This clonotype appeared many times. The chain is built from TRBV11-2 and TRBJ2-5, with TRBD1 matching over 11 bases. The germline CDR1 and CDR2 sequences are SGHAT and FQNNGV. The CDR3 has 18 amino acids. V was pared by 0 bases and J by 5 bases, with 11 bases of the junction left unmatched. The CDR3 coding sequence is TGTGCCAGCAGCTTAGACCCCAAGGACAGGGGGCGTCCGGAGACCCAGTACTTC. Translated, it gives CASSLDPKDRGRPETQYF.

Of note for this clonotype: Mismatch with germline at one junction end may stem from a read error. J is TRBJ1-2 and V is TRBV12-3 or TRBV12-4; 8 nucleotides agree with TRBD1. This CDR3 spans 16 amino acids. The CDR3 region is CASTTQTGASNYCYTF. CDR3 nucleotide sequence: TGTGCCAGCACCACACAGACAGGGGCGAGTAACTATTGCTACACCTTC.

There are many counts of this clonotype. The chain uses TRBV7-2 and TRBJ2-7; TRBD2 might be the D (6 bases). V was clipped by 5 bases and J by 7 bases, with 12 bases between them. Germline V gene data show CDR1 as SGHTA and CDR2 as FQGNSA. The CDR3 loop spans 12 amino acids. The CDR3 loop is CASSPSRGEQYF. In DNA, the CDR3 is TGTGCCAGCAGCCCATCCCGGGGGGAGCAGTACTTC.

This clonotype has more than one count but fewer than ten. This chain connects TRBV5-1 to TRBJ1-2; weak D call: TRBD1 (6 bases). Trimming left V 2 bases short and J 2 bases short, with 13 bases between. Germline V CDR1 and CDR2: SGHRS, YFSETQ. The CDR3 is 15 residues long. The CDR3 sequence: CASSFSTGGNYGYTF. CDR3 in DNA: TGCGCCAGCAGCTTTTCGACAGGAGGCAACTATGGCTACACCTTC.

This clonotype appeared a few times. The chain employs TRBV19 and TRBJ2-2; 13 nucleotides match TRBD2. V trimming: 0 bases; J trimming: 4 bases; junction bases outside the gene matches: 5. This CDR3 has 18 amino acids. Germline CDR1 is LNHDA and CDR2 is SQIVND (reference sequence). Here the CDR3 DNA reads TGTGCCAGTAGTATAGACGGACTAGCGGGGGTCCGCACCGGGGAGCTGTTTTTT. Its protein product is CASSIDGLAGVRTGELFF.

This clonotype was counted between two and nine times. This rearrangement joins TRBV20-1 to TRBJ1-5; D unclear. The germline V and J ends were trimmed by 3 bases and 1 base, with 7 bases remaining between them. Looked up from germline, CDR1 is DFQATT and CDR2 is SNEGSKA (reference sequence). CDR3 length: 13 residues. The CDR3 loop reads CSASSTSNQPQHF. The CDR3 DNA is TGCAGTGCTAGCAGTACCAGCAATCAGCCCCAGCATTTT.

The genes are TRBV6-6 and TRBJ1-2; D possibly corresponds to TRBD1 (5 bases). V lost 2 bases to trimming and J lost 8 bases, with 15 bases between them. Germline V CDR1 and CDR2: MNHNY, SVGAGI (reference sequence). The CDR3 covers 14 residues. Here the CDR3 DNA reads TGTGCCAGCAGTTACAGGGGAGGGATCGACGGCTACACCTTC. Its translation: CASSYRGGIDGYTF.

This clonotype was observed a few times. CDR3 loop: CASSLGKFQETQYF. In DNA, the CDR3 is TGCGCCAGCAGCTTGGGTAAATTCCAAGAGACCCAGTACTTC. This chain joins TRBV5-1 and TRBJ2-5; D not resolved. This CDR3 contains 14 residues. V was shortened by 0 bases and J by 1 base, with 7 bases between the two germline ends. Germline V CDR1 and CDR2: SGHRS, YFSETQ.

The chain uses TRBV27 and TRBJ2-7, with 11 positions matching TRBD1. This CDR3 is built from 15 residues. Trimming cost V 5 bases and J 2 bases; bases outside gene matches: 5. CDR1 is MNHEY and CDR2 is SMNVEV in the germline V gene (reference sequence). CDR3 in amino acids: CASSATGQGAYEQYF. The CDR3 DNA sequence: TGTGCCAGCAGTGCAACGGGACAGGGGGCCTACGAGCAGTACTTC.

The chain is built from TRBV18 and TRBJ2-7; D might be TRBD1 (5 bases). V dropped 4 bases and J dropped 2 bases, with 12 bases sitting between them. Looked up from germline, CDR1 is KGHSH and CDR2 is LQKENI. This CDR3 has 14 amino acids. CDR3 region: CASSLETVTYEQYF. CDR3 in DNA: TGTGCCAGCTCACTCGAGACAGTTACCTACGAGCAGTACTTC.

The chain combines TRBV11-2 with TRBJ2-2, with D possibly matching TRBD2 (6 bases). Looked up from germline, CDR1 is SGHAT and CDR2 is FQNNGV. The CDR3 runs 16 residues. Trimming removed 5 bases from V and 8 bases from J, with 21 bases in between. The CDR3 sequence: CASSPNPGRSAGELFF. CDR3 bases: TGTGCCAGCAGCCCGAACCCAGGGAGGTCGGCTGGGGAGCTGTTTTTT.

This clonotype was counted between two and nine times. The rearrangement joins TRBV12-3 or TRBV12-4 to TRBJ2-7; D call uncertain. With 5 bases removed from V and 6 bases from J, the gap between germline ends came to 11 bases. The CDR3 is 12 amino acids. CDR3 sequence (DNA): TGTGCCAGCAGTGACGGGTGGAGCGAGCAGTACTTC. It is translated as CASSDGWSEQYF.

This clonotype has ten or more counts. The chain has TRBV18 and TRBJ2-3; D may be TRBD1 or TRBD2 (6 bases each). The germline V and J ends were trimmed by 6 bases and 6 bases, with 19 bases remaining between them. Germline-derived CDR1 and CDR2 are KGHSH and LQKENI. This CDR3 is built from 15 residues. CDR3 amino acids: CASSPGGGHGDTQYF. The CDR3 coding sequence is TGTGCCAGCTCCCCCGGAGGGGGGCACGGGGATACGCAGTATTTT.